The present T cell receptor beta chain was sequenced within a study of PD-1 blockade in classical Hodgkin lymphoma. General observations from the study: Whatever underlies the repertoire differences (possibly disease activity or prior therapy) remains undefined. Newly diagnosed patients reportedly had lower baseline TCR diversity than healthy donors. Exclusion removed patients who began nivolumab under 1 year after ASCT.

On this clone itself: Its cognate antigen is unknown.

Generated by immunoSEQ multiplex PCR, the TCRdb table keeps only in-frame clones and is missing some. This sample has tens of thousands of clones, with around 66% found just once. Every patient relapsed after autologous stem cell transplantation, and brentuximab vedotin exposure varied. The clonotype originates from a human donor with classical Hodgkin lymphoma. The source material was peripheral blood mononuclear cells (PBMCs), sampled at baseline.

The CDR3 DNA reads as TGTGCCAGCTCCCCGGACAGGGGCTTTAGCACAGATACGCAGTATTTT. This encodes CASSPDRGFSTDTQYF. The chain is built from TRBV18 and TRBJ2-3; the match to TRBD1 covers 9 bases. With 6 bases clipped from V and 0 bases from J, the junction kept 7 bases outside the gene matches. The CDR3 length is 16 residues. Germline V gene data show CDR1 as KGHSH and CDR2 as LQKENI. Together with reference TRBV18 and TRBJ2-3, the CDR3 gives the full variable domain: NAGVMQNPRHLVRRRGQEARLRCSPMKGHSHVYWYRQLPEEGLKFMVYLQKENIIDESGMPKERFSAEFPKEGPSILRIQQVVRGDSAAYFCASSPDRGFSTDTQYFGPGTRLTVL.